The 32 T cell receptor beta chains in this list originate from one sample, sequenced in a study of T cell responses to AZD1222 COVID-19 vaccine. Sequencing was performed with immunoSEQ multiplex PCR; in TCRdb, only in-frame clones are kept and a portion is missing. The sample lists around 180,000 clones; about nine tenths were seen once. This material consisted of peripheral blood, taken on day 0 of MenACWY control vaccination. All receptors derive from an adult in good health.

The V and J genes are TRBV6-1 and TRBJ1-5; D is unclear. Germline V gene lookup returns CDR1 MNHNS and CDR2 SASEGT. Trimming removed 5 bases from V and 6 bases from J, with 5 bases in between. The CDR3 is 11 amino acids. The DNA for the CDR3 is TGTGCCAGCAGTATCGGTCAGCCCCAGCATTTT. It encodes CASSIGQPQHF.

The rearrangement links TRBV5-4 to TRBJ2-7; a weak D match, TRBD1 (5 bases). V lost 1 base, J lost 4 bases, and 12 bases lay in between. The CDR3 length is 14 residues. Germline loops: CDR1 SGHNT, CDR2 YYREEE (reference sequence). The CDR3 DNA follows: TGTGCCAGCAGCTTGTCAGGGAATAAGTACGAGCAGTACTTC. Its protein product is CASSLSGNKYEQYF.

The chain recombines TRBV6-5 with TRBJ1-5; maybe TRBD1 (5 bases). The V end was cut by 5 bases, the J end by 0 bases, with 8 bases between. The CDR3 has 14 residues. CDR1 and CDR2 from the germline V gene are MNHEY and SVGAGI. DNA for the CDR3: TGTGCCAGCAGTCCGGACACTAGCAATCAGCCCCAGCATTTT. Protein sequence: CASSPDTSNQPQHF.

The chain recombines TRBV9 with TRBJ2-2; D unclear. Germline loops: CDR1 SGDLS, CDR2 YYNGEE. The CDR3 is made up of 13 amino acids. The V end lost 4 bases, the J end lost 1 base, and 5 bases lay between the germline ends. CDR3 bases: TGTGCCAGCAGCTCAGGGAACACCGGGGAGCTGTTTTTT. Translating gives CASSSGNTGELFF.

This CDR3 is CATTGFHMNTEAFF. The CDR3 region has the DNA TGTGCCACCACAGGCTTTCACATGAACACTGAAGCTTTCTTT. The chain joins TRBV19 to TRBJ1-1; possible D gene TRBD1, 5 bases. Trimming left V 10 bases short and J 0 bases short, with 15 bases between. Germline lookup yields CDR1 LNHDA and CDR2 SQIVND (reference sequence). The CDR3 sequence is 14 residues long.

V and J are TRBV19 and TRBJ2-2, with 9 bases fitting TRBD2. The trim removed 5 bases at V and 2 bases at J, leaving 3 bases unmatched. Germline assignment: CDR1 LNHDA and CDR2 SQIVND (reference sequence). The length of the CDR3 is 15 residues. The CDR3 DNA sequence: TGTGCCAGTAGTCTTAGCGGGAGAAACACCGGGGAGCTGTTTTTT. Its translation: CASSLSGRNTGELFF.

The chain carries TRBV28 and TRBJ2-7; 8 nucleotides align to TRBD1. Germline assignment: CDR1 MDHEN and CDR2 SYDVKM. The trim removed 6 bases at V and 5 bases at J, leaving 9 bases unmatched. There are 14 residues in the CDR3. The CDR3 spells CASRPPGQGDEQYF. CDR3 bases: TGTGCCAGCAGGCCGCCCGGACAGGGAGACGAGCAGTACTTC.

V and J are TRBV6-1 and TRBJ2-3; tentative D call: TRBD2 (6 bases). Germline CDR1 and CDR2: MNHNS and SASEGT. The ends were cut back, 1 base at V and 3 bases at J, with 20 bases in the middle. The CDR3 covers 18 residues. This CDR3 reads CASSEGAGIGRRTDTQYF. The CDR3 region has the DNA TGTGCCAGCAGTGAAGGGGCGGGAATCGGCCGGAGAACAGATACGCAGTATTTT.

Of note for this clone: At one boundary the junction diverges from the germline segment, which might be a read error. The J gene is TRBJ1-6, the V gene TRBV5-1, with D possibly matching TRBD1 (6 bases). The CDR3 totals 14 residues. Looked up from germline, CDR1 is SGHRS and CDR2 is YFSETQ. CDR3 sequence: CANSSGTTNSPLHF. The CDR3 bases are TGCGCCAACAGCTCCGGGACAACTAATTCACCCCTCCACTTT. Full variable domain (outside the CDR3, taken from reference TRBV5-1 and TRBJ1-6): KAGVTQTPRYLIKTRGQQVTLSCSPISGHRSVSWYQQTPGQGLQFLFEYFSETQRNKGNFPGRFSGRQFSNSRSEMNVSTLELGDSALYLCANSSGTTNSPLHFGNGTRLTVT.

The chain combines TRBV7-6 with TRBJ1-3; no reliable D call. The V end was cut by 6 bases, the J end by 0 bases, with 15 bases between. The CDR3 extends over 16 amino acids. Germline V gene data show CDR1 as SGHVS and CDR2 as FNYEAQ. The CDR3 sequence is CASSQTTYSSGNTIYF. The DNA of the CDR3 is TGTGCCAGCAGTCAAACCACTTACAGCTCTGGAAACACCATATATTTT.

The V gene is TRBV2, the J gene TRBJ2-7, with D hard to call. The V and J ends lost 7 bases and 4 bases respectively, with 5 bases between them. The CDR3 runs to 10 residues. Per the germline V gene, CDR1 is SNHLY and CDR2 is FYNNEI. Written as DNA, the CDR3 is TGTGCCAGCAAGGCGTACGAGCAGTACTTC. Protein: CASKAYEQYF.

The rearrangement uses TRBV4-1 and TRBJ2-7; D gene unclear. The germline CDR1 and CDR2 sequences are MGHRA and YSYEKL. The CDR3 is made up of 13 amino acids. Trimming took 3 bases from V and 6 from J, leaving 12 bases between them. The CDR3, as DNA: TGCGCCAGCAGCCACCCCTTAACGGCCGAGCAGTACTTC. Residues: CASSHPLTAEQYF.

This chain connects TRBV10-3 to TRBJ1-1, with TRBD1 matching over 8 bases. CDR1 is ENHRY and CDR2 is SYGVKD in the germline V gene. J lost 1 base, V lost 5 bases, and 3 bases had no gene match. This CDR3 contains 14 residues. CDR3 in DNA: TGTGCCATCAGTTCCGGGACAGGGAACACTGAAGCTTTCTTT. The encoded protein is CAISSGTGNTEAFF.

CDR3 region: CASSLAPGPYEQYF. CDR3 sequence (DNA): TGTGCCAGCAGCTTAGCCCCAGGGCCCTACGAGCAGTACTTC. The chain couples TRBV11-3 to TRBJ2-7; D might be TRBD1 (5 bases). The V gene's germline CDR1 is SGHNT and CDR2 YENEEA. This CDR3 has 14 residues. Trimming removed 1 base from V and 2 bases from J, with 9 bases in between.

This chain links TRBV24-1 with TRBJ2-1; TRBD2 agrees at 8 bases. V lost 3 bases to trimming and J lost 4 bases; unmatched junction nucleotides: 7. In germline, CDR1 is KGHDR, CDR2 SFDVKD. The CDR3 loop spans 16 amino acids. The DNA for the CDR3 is TGTGCCACCAGTGATACCAGCGGGAGAACATACAATGAGCAGTTCTTC. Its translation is CATSDTSGRTYNEQFF.

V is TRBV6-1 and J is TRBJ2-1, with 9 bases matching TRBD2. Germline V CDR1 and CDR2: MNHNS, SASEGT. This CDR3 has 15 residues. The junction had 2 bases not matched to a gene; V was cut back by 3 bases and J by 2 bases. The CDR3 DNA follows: TGTGCCAGCAGTGAGGCTAGCGGGGCCTACAATGAGCAGTTCTTC. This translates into CASSEASGAYNEQFF.

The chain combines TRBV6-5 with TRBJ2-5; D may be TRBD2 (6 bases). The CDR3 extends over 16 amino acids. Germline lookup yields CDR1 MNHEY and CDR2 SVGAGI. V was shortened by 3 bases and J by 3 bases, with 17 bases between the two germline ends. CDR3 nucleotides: TGTGCCAGCAGTTATCTATCTACCGGGGGAGAAGAGACCCAGTACTTC. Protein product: CASSYLSTGGEETQYF.

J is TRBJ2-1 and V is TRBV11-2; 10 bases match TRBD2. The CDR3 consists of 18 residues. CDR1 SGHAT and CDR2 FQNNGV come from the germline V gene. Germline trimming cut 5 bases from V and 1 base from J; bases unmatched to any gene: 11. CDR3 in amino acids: CASSPGSGRVLSYNEQFF. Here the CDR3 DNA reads TGTGCCAGCAGCCCGGGCAGCGGGAGGGTATTATCCTACAATGAGCAGTTCTTC.

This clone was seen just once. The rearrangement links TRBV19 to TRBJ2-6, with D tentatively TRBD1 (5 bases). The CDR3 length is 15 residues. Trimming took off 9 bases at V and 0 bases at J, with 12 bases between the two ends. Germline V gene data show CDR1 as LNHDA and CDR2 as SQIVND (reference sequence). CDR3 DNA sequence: TGTGCCAGCAACCCCAGGGTCTCTGGGGCCAACGTCCTGACTTTC. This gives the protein CASNPRVSGANVLTF.

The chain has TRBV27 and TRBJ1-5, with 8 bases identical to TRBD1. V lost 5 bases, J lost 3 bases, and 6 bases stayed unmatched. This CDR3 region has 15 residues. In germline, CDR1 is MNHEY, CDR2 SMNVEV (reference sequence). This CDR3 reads CASSIGTGLNQPQHF. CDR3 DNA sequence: TGTGCCAGCAGTATCGGGACAGGCCTCAATCAGCCCCAGCATTTT.

CDR3 sequence reads: CASSTDWTRSPLHF. The CDR3 DNA follows: TGTGCCAGCAGCACGGACTGGACCAGGTCACCCCTCCACTTT. The V gene is TRBV7-9, the J gene TRBJ1-6; D not resolved. V lost 5 bases to trimming and J lost 10 bases, with 15 bases between them. Germline V CDR1 and CDR2: SEHNR, FQNEAQ (reference sequence). This CDR3 has 14 amino acids.

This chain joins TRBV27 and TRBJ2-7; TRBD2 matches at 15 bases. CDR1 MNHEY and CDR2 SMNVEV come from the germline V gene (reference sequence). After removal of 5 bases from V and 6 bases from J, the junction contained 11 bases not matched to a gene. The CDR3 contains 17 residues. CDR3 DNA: TGTGCCAGCAGTATCCGGACTAGCGGGAGGGCCAGGGCCGAGCAGTACTTC. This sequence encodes CASSIRTSGRARAEQYF.

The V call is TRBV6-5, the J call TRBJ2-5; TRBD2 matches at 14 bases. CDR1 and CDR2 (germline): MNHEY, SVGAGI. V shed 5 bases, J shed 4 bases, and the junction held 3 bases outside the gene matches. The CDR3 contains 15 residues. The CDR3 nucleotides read TGTGCCAGCAGTATCGGGACTAGCGGGGGAGAGACCCAGTACTTC. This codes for CASSIGTSGGETQYF.

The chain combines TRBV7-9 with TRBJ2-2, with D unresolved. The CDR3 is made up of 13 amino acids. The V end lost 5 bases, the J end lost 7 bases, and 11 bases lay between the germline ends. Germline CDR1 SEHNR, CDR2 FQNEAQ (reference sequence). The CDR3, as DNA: TGTGCCAGCAGCACCCGGCCGGGCGGGGAGCTGTTTTTT. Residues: CASSTRPGGELFF. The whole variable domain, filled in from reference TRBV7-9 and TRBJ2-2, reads DTGVSQNPRHKITKRGQNVTFRCDPISEHNRLYWYRQTLGQGPEFLTYFQNEAQLEKSRLLSDRFSAERPKGSFSTLEIQRTEQGDSAMYLCASSTRPGGELFFGEGSRLTVL.

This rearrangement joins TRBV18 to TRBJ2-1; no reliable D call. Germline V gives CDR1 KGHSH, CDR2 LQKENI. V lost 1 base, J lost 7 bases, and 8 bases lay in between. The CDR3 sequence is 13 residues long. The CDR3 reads CASSPLRDNEQFF. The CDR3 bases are TGTGCCAGCTCACCACTTAGGGATAATGAGCAGTTCTTC.

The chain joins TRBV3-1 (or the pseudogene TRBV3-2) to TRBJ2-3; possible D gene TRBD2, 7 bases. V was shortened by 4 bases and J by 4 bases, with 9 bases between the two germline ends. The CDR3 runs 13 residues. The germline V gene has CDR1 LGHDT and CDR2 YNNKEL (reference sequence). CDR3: CASSPGGADTQYF. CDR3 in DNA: TGTGCCAGCAGCCCGGGGGGCGCAGATACGCAGTATTTT.

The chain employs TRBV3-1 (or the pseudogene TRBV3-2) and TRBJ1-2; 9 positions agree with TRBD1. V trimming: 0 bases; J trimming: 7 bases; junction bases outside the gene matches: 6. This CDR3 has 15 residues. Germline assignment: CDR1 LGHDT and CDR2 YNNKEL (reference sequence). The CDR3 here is CASSQDGGQGGGYTF. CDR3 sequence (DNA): TGTGCCAGCAGCCAAGATGGGGGACAGGGAGGTGGCTACACCTTC.

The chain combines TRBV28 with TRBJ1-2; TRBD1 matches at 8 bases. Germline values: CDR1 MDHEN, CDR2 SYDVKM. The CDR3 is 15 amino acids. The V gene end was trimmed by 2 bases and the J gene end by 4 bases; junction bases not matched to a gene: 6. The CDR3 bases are TGTGCCAGCAGTTTACATCGGACAGGGCCCTATGGCTACACCTTC. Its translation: CASSLHRTGPYGYTF.

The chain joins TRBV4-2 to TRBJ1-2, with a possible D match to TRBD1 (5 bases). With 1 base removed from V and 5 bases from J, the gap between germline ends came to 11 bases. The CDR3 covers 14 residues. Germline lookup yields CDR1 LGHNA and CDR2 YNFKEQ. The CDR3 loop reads CASSQGETEYGYTF. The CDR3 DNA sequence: TGTGCCAGCAGCCAAGGCGAGACAGAGTATGGCTACACCTTC.

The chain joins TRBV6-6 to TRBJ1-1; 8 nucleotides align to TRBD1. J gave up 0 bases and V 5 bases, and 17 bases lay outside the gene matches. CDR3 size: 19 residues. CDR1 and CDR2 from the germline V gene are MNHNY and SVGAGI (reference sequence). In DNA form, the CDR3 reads TGTGCCAGCAGTCAAACGCCGGGACAGGAGACCCTAATGAACACTGAAGCTTTCTTT. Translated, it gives CASSQTPGQETLMNTEAFF.

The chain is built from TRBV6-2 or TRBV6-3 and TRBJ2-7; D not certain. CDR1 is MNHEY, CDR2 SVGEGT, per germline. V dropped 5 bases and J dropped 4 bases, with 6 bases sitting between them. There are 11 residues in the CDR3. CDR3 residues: CASSNQYEQYF. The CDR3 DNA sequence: TGTGCCAGCAGTAACCAATACGAGCAGTACTTC.

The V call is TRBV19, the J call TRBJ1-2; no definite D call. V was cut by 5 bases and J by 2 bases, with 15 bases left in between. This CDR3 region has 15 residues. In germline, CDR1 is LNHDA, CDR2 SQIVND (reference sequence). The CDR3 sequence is CASSPSGVENYGYTF. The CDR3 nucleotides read TGTGCCAGTAGTCCTAGTGGGGTAGAGAACTATGGCTACACCTTC.